The 8 T cell receptor beta chains below were found in one sample sequenced in a study of T cells after posttransplantation cyclophosphamide. TCRdb keeps only in-frame clones here, not all; method: immunoSEQ multiplex PCR. The sample carries fewer than 55,000 clones, approximately 94% recorded once. Sequenced: PBMCs. The receptors were sampled from a woman in her 30s in good health and a related stem cell transplant donor.

The chain carries TRBV30 and TRBJ2-2, with D perhaps matching TRBD1 (6 bases). The CDR3 is 15 residues long. From germline, CDR1 is GTSNPN and CDR2 SVGIG (reference sequence). Trimming took off 2 bases at V and 0 bases at J, with 10 bases between the two ends. CDR3 DNA: TGTGCCTGGAGTCGTGGGGGCGCGAACACCGGGGAGCTGTTTTTT. It yields the protein CAWSRGGANTGELFF. The full variable domain, in which reference TRBV30 and TRBJ2-2 provide the parts outside the CDR3, is SQTIHQWPATLVQPVGSPLSLECTVEGTSNPNLYWYRQAAGRGLQLLFYSVGIGQISSEVPQNLSASRPQDRQFILSSKKLLLSDSGFYLCAWSRGGANTGELFFGEGSRLTVL.

This chain connects TRBV2 to TRBJ1-4; 7 bases fit TRBD1. V lost 4 bases, J lost 4 bases, and 3 bases stayed unmatched. Germline V lookup: CDR1 SNHLY, CDR2 FYNNEI. This CDR3 has 14 amino acids. CDR3 DNA: TGTGCCAGCAGTGGGGACAGAATTAATGAAAAACTGTTTTTT. Amino acid sequence: CASSGDRINEKLFF.

The chain employs TRBV5-1 and TRBJ1-2; the match to TRBD1 covers 9 bases. This CDR3 is 17 amino acids long. Germline CDR1 is SGHRS and CDR2 is YFSETQ. Germline trimming cut 0 bases from V and 4 bases from J; bases unmatched to any gene: 10. The CDR3 here is CASSLDGTGNGVYGYTF. The CDR3, as DNA: TGCGCCAGCAGCTTGGACGGGACAGGGAATGGAGTCTATGGCTACACCTTC.

V is TRBV25-1 and J is TRBJ1-6; D possibly corresponds to TRBD1 (6 bases). The CDR3 covers 14 residues. Germline CDR1 MGHDK, CDR2 SYGVNS. The V end lost 6 bases, the J end lost 10 bases, and 16 bases lay between the germline ends. CDR3 nucleotide sequence: TGTGCCAGCAGGCAGAACAGGGTCGGGTCACCCCTCCACTTT. This gives the protein CASRQNRVGSPLHF.

This chain joins TRBV6-6 and TRBJ1-2; 8 nucleotides line up with TRBD1. CDR1 is MNHNY and CDR2 is SVGAGI in the germline V gene (reference sequence). Trimming took 6 bases from V and 8 from J; bases not matched to a gene: 14. This CDR3 contains 15 residues. The CDR3 nucleotides are TGTGCCAGCAGCTCCATATATCGGGACAGGTCAGGCTACACCTTC. Protein sequence: CASSSIYRDRSGYTF.

This chain joins TRBV7-9 and TRBJ1-4, with D tentatively TRBD1 (5 bases). This CDR3 is 15 amino acids long. The V gene lost 3 bases and the J gene lost 7 bases, with 15 bases spanning the gap. Germline V gives CDR1 SEHNR, CDR2 FQNEAQ (reference sequence). CDR3 coding DNA: TGTGCCAGCAGCTTGGGGCTGAGGTCTATTGAAAAACTGTTTTTT. Translating it yields CASSLGLRSIEKLFF.

The gene calls are TRBV19 and TRBJ1-5, with D unclear. The germline V gene has CDR1 LNHDA and CDR2 SQIVND (reference sequence). V dropped 0 bases and J dropped 2 bases, with 14 bases sitting between them. There are 17 residues in the CDR3. The CDR3 bases are TGTGCCAGTAGTATAGAGACCCGCCTCGGAGGCAATCAGCCCCAGCATTTT. Translation gives CASSIETRLGGNQPQHF.

The rearrangement links TRBV30 to TRBJ1-1; D might be TRBD1 (5 bases). CDR1 is GTSNPN, CDR2 SVGIG, per germline (reference sequence). V was shortened by 3 bases and J by 3 bases, with 11 bases between the two germline ends. The CDR3 extends over 13 amino acids. The CDR3 DNA reads as TGTGCCTGGAGGTGGGGCTTGGACACTGAAGCTTTCTTT. It translates to CAWRWGLDTEAFF.